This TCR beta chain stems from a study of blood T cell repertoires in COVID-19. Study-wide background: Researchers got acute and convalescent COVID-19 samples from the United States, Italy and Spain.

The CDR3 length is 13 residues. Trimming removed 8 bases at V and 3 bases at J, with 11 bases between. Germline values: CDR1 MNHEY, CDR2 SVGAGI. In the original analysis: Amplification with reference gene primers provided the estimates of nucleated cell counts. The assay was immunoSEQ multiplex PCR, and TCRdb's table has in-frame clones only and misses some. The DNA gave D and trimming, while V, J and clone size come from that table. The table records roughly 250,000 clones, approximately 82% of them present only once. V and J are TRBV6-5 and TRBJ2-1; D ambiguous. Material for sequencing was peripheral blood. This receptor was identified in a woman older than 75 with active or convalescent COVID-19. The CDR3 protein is CASVLAVYNEQFF. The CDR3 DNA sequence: TGTGCCAGCGTCCTCGCGGTCTACAATGAGCAGTTCTTC.